The 13 T cell receptor beta chains below come from one sample, sequenced in a study of cytomegalovirus exposure and HLA in healthy donors. The PCR contained 60 Vbeta and 13 Jbeta primers. TCRdb's copy holds only in-frame clones and misses some; the assay was immunoSEQ multiplex PCR. The repertoire has roughly 170,000 clones, approximately 80% of them found once; the top ten carry roughly 0.69%. Sample: PBMCs. These receptors were collected from a woman aged 18 to 35 in good health and CMV-seronegative.

This chain links TRBV5-8 with TRBJ1-5; TRBD1 matches at 7 bases. Germline CDR1 SGHTS, CDR2 YDEGEE. This CDR3 comprises 15 residues. J was trimmed by 1 base and V by 7 bases; bases with no gene match: 8. The CDR3 spells CASGLRDRSNQPQHF. Here the CDR3 DNA reads TGTGCCAGCGGATTGAGGGACAGAAGCAATCAGCCCCAGCATTTT.

The chain is built from TRBV7-8 and TRBJ1-4, with 9 bases matching TRBD1. V shed 5 bases and J 3 bases; nucleotides not matched to a gene: 13. The CDR3 runs to 18 residues. Per germline, CDR1 SGHVS and CDR2 FQNEAQ. CDR3 loop: CASSAQGAYYVANEKLFF. CDR3 bases: TGTGCCAGCAGCGCACAGGGGGCGTATTATGTAGCTAATGAAAAACTGTTTTTT.

This rearrangement joins TRBV6-5 to TRBJ1-1; D remains ambiguous. The CDR3 consists of 14 residues. CDR1 is MNHEY, CDR2 SVGAGI, per germline. V was trimmed by 0 bases and J by 4 bases, leaving 9 bases between them. The CDR3 bases are TGTGCCAGCAGTTACTCGGAGGGTGGCACTGAAGCTTTCTTT. Amino acids: CASSYSEGGTEAFF.

The gene calls are TRBV7-8 and TRBJ1-1; D might be TRBD1 (5 bases). The CDR3 extends over 12 amino acids. Germline V CDR1 and CDR2: SGHVS, FQNEAQ. Trimming pared 1 base from V and 9 bases from J, leaving 9 bases between. The CDR3 here is CASSLVGGKAFF. CDR3 DNA sequence: TGTGCCAGCAGCTTAGTTGGGGGGAAAGCTTTCTTT. Drawing the rest from reference TRBV7-8 and TRBJ1-1, the complete variable domain is GAGVSQSPRYKVAKRGQDVALRCDPISGHVSLFWYQQALGQGPEFLTYFQNEAQLDKSGLPSDRFFAERPEGSVSTLKIQRTQQEDSAVYLCASSLVGGKAFFGQGTRLTVV.

V is TRBV28 and J is TRBJ2-5; D unclear. The CDR3 covers 15 residues. Trimming removed 3 bases from V and 4 bases from J, with 15 bases in between. Looked up from germline, CDR1 is MDHEN and CDR2 is SYDVKM. The CDR3 nucleotides are TGTGCCAGCAGTTTGAGGAACACCCCCGGAGAGACCCAGTACTTC. It codes for CASSLRNTPGETQYF.

V gene TRBV5-5 combines with J gene TRBJ2-7, with 9 bases that match TRBD1. The CDR3 consists of 12 residues. V lost 4 bases and J lost 7; bases outside the gene matches: 3. Germline V gene lookup returns CDR1 SGHKS and CDR2 YYEKEE (reference sequence). This chain's CDR3 is CASSRTGDEQYF. The DNA for the CDR3 is TGTGCCAGCAGCAGGACAGGGGATGAGCAGTACTTC.

CDR3 nucleotide sequence: TGCGCCAGCAGCCACCTAGCGGGACAGGCCTACGAGCAGTACTTC. Its protein product is CASSHLAGQAYEQYF. V usage is TRBV4-1 and J usage is TRBJ2-7; a possible D gene is TRBD2 (9 bases). V was clipped by 3 bases and J by 2 bases, with 14 bases between them. The CDR3 sequence is 15 residues long. Per the germline V gene, CDR1 is MGHRA and CDR2 is YSYEKL.

The CDR3 sequence is CASSDVAGGPNEQFF. The CDR3 DNA follows: TGCGCCAGCAGCGACGTAGCGGGAGGGCCTAATGAGCAGTTCTTC. The rearrangement links TRBV5-1 to TRBJ2-1, with 11 bases matching TRBD2. Germline values: CDR1 SGHRS, CDR2 YFSETQ. The CDR3 runs 15 residues. The trim removed 4 bases at V and 7 bases at J, leaving 7 bases unmatched.

The chain has TRBV9 and TRBJ1-2; D uncertain. This CDR3 is built from 15 residues. V was shortened by 0 bases and J by 0 bases, with 9 bases between the two germline ends. Germline loops: CDR1 SGDLS, CDR2 YYNGEE. The CDR3 nucleotides read TGTGCCAGCAGCGTAGGTGTAGTAGCTAACTATGGCTACACCTTC. Its translation is CASSVGVVANYGYTF.

The gene calls are TRBV5-1 and TRBJ2-7; tentative D call: TRBD1 (6 bases). Germline values: CDR1 SGHRS, CDR2 YFSETQ. Between the trimmed V and J ends, which lost 0 bases and 6 bases, there was a span of 16 bases. The CDR3 has 15 residues. CDR3 sequence: CASSLVDSPLSEQYF. In DNA, the CDR3 is TGCGCCAGCAGCTTGGTGGACAGCCCTCTTTCCGAGCAGTACTTC.

Only a few counts were recorded for this clone. The CDR3 coding sequence is TGTGCCACAACAGGTACCGGGGAGCTGTTTTTT. Protein: CATTGTGELFF. The V and J genes are TRBV19 and TRBJ2-2, with D maybe TRBD1 (5 bases). V dropped 10 bases and J dropped 5 bases, with 8 bases sitting between them. CDR1 is LNHDA, CDR2 SQIVND, per germline (reference sequence). This CDR3 region has 11 residues.

In DNA, the CDR3 is TGTGCCATCGGACAGGGTGAGGTCCCTGACTATGGCTACACCTTC. It encodes CAIGQGEVPDYGYTF. The genes are TRBV28 and TRBJ1-2, with 8 positions matching TRBD1. V lost 10 bases, J lost 3 bases, and 13 bases stayed unmatched. Germline V CDR1 and CDR2: MDHEN, SYDVKM. The CDR3 spans 15 residues.

The CDR3 loop reads CASRETSGRPDTQYF. The CDR3 DNA follows: TGTGCCAGCAGGGAAACTAGCGGGAGGCCAGATACGCAGTATTTT. V and J are TRBV6-1 and TRBJ2-3; 12 bases match TRBD2. J gave up 4 bases and V 6 bases, and 5 bases lay outside the gene matches. Germline V gene data show CDR1 as MNHNS and CDR2 as SASEGT. The CDR3 contains 15 residues.